This is a list of T cell receptor beta chains from one sample in a study of T cell repertoires in cytomegalovirus infection. One entry per CDR3 protein results from TCRdb running MiXCR on the reads. The sample holds around 260,000 distinct CDR3 sequences, roughly 10% seen once. The sample was PBMCs. The receptors originated from a human donor in good health (CMV status not recorded). Some clones in this sample may be carry-over from other donors' samples. The conserved cysteine and the conserved F or W are not part of the CDR3 here.

cdr3_aa	j_call	cdr3_length	v_call
ASSSKGSSYEQY	TRBJ2-7	12	TRBV7-2
ASSQDPGSEAF	TRBJ1-1	11	TRBV4-3
ASSLGGTIYEQY	TRBJ2-7	12	TRBV7-2
ASSGQGRETQY	TRBJ2-5	11	TRBV5-4
ASSRSSGGSGTGELF	TRBJ2-2	15	TRBV7-2
ASSDTLNTEAF	TRBJ1-1	11	TRBV19
ASSESDRVNSPLH	TRBJ1-6	13	TRBV6-1
ASILGGGYNEQF	TRBJ2-1	12	TRBV6-2/TRBV6-3
ASSKQGATGELF	TRBJ2-2	12	TRBV7-9
ASSTGRSEAF	TRBJ1-1	10	TRBV12-3/TRBV12-4
ASRLTETGNHEQY	TRBJ2-7	13	TRBV19
ASSFQGAVDSDTQY	TRBJ2-3	14	TRBV7-9
ASSNRDRAEQF	TRBJ2-1	11	TRBV19
ASSGFGANVLT	TRBJ2-6	11	TRBV6-5
ASSPGQGMSSYNSPLH	TRBJ1-6	16	TRBV7-8
ASSLVGGLNTEAF	TRBJ1-1	13	TRBV7-2
ASRRSSSGLYNEQF	TRBJ2-1	14	TRBV28
ASSLAVGAGELF	TRBJ2-2	12	TRBV7-2
ASSLVAGGVVNTGELF	TRBJ2-2	16	TRBV7-2
SARDARISSYEQY	TRBJ2-7	13	TRBV20-1
ASSHDRGRQPQH	TRBJ1-5	12	TRBV11-2
AISVAGPGNTIY	TRBJ1-3	12	TRBV10-3
ASSESGGVEQY	TRBJ2-7	11	TRBV10-2
ASSPLVRGNNEQF	TRBJ2-1	13	TRBV6-2/TRBV6-3
SGYSGGNQPQH	TRBJ1-5	11	TRBV20-1
ASSRTGTKAEAF	TRBJ1-1	12	TRBV11-2
ASSPGGDYGYT	TRBJ1-2	11	TRBV11-2
ASTPPITSNQPQH	TRBJ1-5	13	TRBV28
ATSSGPGTGGFGQPQH	TRBJ1-5	16	TRBV15
ASSPTGRWNEQY	TRBJ2-7	12	TRBV27
ATSRGQANSGNTIY	TRBJ1-3	14	TRBV15
SVDRGGNEQF	TRBJ2-1	10	TRBV29-1
SVERGVNTEAF	TRBJ1-1	11	TRBV29-1
ATAGFLKEKLF	TRBJ1-4	11	TRBV28
ASSSFGAELSYEQY	TRBJ2-7	14	TRBV7-9
ASSRRTGVRTDTQY	TRBJ2-3	14	TRBV5-3
ASSLAGLNQPQH	TRBJ1-5	12	TRBV7-2
ASSQEYRGFQETQY	TRBJ2-5	14	TRBV4-3
AILLPGQRNTGELF	TRBJ2-2	14	TRBV23-1
SVVRQGSVPEAF	TRBJ1-1	12	TRBV29-1
ASSLQMTGDNQPQH	TRBJ1-5	14	TRBV12-3/TRBV12-4
SAINLPATTDTQY	TRBJ2-3	13	TRBV20-1
ASSGWDSNQPQH	TRBJ1-5	12	TRBV28
ASSAAGVSQPQH	TRBJ1-5	12	TRBV2
ASSLMDAGSGNTIY	TRBJ1-3	14	TRBV7-8
ASSLYGGQDTEAF	TRBJ1-1	13	TRBV12-3/TRBV12-4
ASSLMTGGDEQF	TRBJ2-1	12	TRBV7-7
ASSLELAGVEQY	TRBJ2-7	12	TRBV7-2
ASSSGQGTPDTQY	TRBJ2-3	13	TRBV5-4
ASRLSGGSYNSPLH	TRBJ1-6	14	TRBV6-6
ASSLAAGVETQY	TRBJ2-5	12	TRBV7-2
ASSLTGTSGQETQY	TRBJ2-5	14	TRBV7-3
ASSYNDRNSPLH	TRBJ1-6	12	TRBV6-5
AISEGQGARETQY	TRBJ2-5	13	TRBV10-3
ASSINVGNQPQH	TRBJ1-5	12	TRBV6-6
ASTPFGSTGDSNTEAF	TRBJ1-1	16	TRBV7-9
ASRQGRRDRLNQPQH	TRBJ1-5	15	TRBV6-2/TRBV6-3
ASSLAGRGLNQPQH	TRBJ1-5	14	TRBV7-8
ASTRGQPSDNYGYT	TRBJ1-2	14	TRBV7-8